This T cell receptor (beta chain) derives from a study of identical twins. TCRdb used MiXCR to reprocess the 5' RACE reads, holding one entry per CDR3 protein. This table has hundreds of thousands of distinct CDR3 sequences, approximately 21% appearing once. The table lists this clonotype with a few counts. The CDR3 covers 16 residues. The V gene's germline CDR1 is SEHNR and CDR2 FQNEAQ (reference sequence). The V and J ends lost 1 base and 5 bases respectively, with 14 bases between them. These data were also reused for a study on T cells expressing NK-cell markers. That report adds: Serological testing identified seven of the eight sequenced donors as HCMV-seropositive and one as seronegative. Six of the donors carried dominant NKG2C+ clonotypes that took up roughly 1.0-7.5% of their CD8+ T cells. Whether expanded NKG2C-expressing T cell clones recognize HCMV is unknown.

Sequencing was done on a sample of PBMCs. The chain is built from TRBV7-9 and TRBJ2-2; D not resolved. The receptor comes from a woman between 18 and 30 years old in good health. CDR3 sequence: CASSLEAVPRTGELFF. CDR3 nucleotide sequence: TGTGCCAGCAGCTTAGAGGCAGTCCCGCGAACCGGGGAGCTGTTTTTT.